This T cell receptor (beta chain) was obtained from a study of T cells in Graves' hyperthyroidism and ophthalmopathy. Diagnosis of hyperthyroidism was new in patients aged 18 to 65, and its duration was under 2 months. Exclusions: uncontrolled infection, other autoimmune disease, pregnancy, lactation. The V and J ends lost 5 bases and 2 bases respectively, with 12 bases between them. This CDR3 has 14 amino acids. RNA transcripts served as the template for amplifying TCR beta CDR3 regions. HTBI primers were employed in a first-round RT-PCR of the TCR CDR3. TCRdb reanalysed the multiplex PCR reads using MiXCR and keeps one entry per CDR3 protein. Of 750,000 to 900,000 distinct CDR3 sequences listed, about 38% are singletons. This clonotype occurred a few times. Antigen: not known. General observations from the study: Ophthalmopathy got predicted by the model a median approximately 6.4 months before its onset. Blood also contained most expanded thyroid clonotypes above 0.001.

This sequence originates from a young man with Graves' hyperthyroidism. The V and J genes are TRBV12-3 or TRBV12-4 and TRBJ2-5; D is uncertain. Sample: blood. In DNA, the CDR3 is TGTGCCAGCAGTCTGATATGGCGTCAAGAGACCCAGTACTTC. Its translation: CASSLIWRQETQYF.